This T cell receptor beta chain stems from a study of vaccination effects on CD4 cells after COVID-19. Across the study: Post-vaccine sampling occurred a median 72 days after the second dose. Study results and caveats: At late timepoints after vaccination, vaccine- and infection-induced clones shrank markedly.

Produced via immunoSEQ multiplex PCR; TCRdb's table is partial and in-frame only. The sample shows some 74,000 clones, about 80% of them seen only once. To note about this clone: Its target is not known.

Trimming stripped 1 base from V and 5 bases from J, with 15 bases between. CDR1 and CDR2 (germline): SGHKS, YYEKEE (reference sequence). The CDR3 length is 15 residues. ViraFEST used viral peptide pools to expand antigen-specific CD4+ T cells before sequencing. Subsequent to roughly 9 days of culture, CD4+ T cells were isolated. All participants had two doses of either the BNT162b2 or mRNA-1273 vaccine. A density of roughly 2 million PBMC per well was used; these cells were cultured with 10 IU/ml IL-2 and about 10 ug/ml peptides. Material: CD4+ T cells from PBMCs cultured with HCoV-229E spike peptides, obtained after COVID-19 vaccination. This rearrangement joins TRBV5-5 to TRBJ2-5; no firm D call. This TCR came from a human donor who received a COVID-19 vaccine. In DNA, the CDR3 is TGTGCCAGCAGCTTGATACTGATCCCTGGGGAGACCCAGTACTTC. Translation: CASSLILIPGETQYF.